This record covers a single T cell receptor (beta chain). What it binds is not known. As for treatment: 15 to 20 received Ad26.COV2.S at low or high dose, single or two shots; a few received placebo; per-sample allocation not given. Each sample was drawn 63 days after the first injection (of vaccine or placebo). The donor's status was that of an adult aged 18-55 years in Boston. This vaccine is an Ad26 vector that expresses the Wuhan-strain SARS-CoV-2 spike. These data are taken from a study of Ad26.COV2.S vaccination and SARS-CoV-2 variants. Study-wide context: The study gave Ad26.COV2.S intramuscularly, once or twice 56 days apart.

Sequencing used immunoSEQ multiplex PCR; TCRdb keeps in-frame clones, though not all of them. The table has about 680,000 clones, around 89% seen once; the top ten hold about 1.5%. General study findings and limits: Vaccinated individuals (as opposed to placebo recipients) had higher spike-specific TCR breadth.

This receptor was obtained from a person aged 18-60 years who received the Ad26.COV2.S COVID-19 vaccine or a placebo. Sequenced here: peripheral blood, sampled in a trial of Ad26.COV2.S vaccine versus placebo.

The CDR3 bases are TGTGCCAGCAGTCCCTGGACAGTTGCGGGGTCTAACACCGGGGAGCTGTTTTTT. This translates into CASSPWTVAGSNTGELFF. The chain links TRBV28 to TRBJ2-2; the D gene could be TRBD1 or TRBD2 (6 bases each). This CDR3 region has 18 residues. The V gene's germline CDR1 is MDHEN and CDR2 SYDVKM. The ends were cut back, 5 bases at V and 2 bases at J, with 21 bases in the middle. Using reference TRBV28 and TRBJ2-2 for the parts outside the CDR3, the full variable domain is DVKVTQSSRYLVKRTGEKVFLECVQDMDHENMFWYRQDPGLGLRLIYFSYDVKMKEKGDIPEGYSVSREKKERFSLILESASTNQTSMYLCASSPWTVAGSNTGELFFGEGSRLTVL.